A single sample is the source of the 17 T cell receptor beta chains below, sequenced in a study of blood T cell repertoires in COVID-19. TCRdb's table, derived via immunoSEQ multiplex PCR, lists solely in-frame clones and lacks some. The data hold hundreds of thousands of clones, with approximately 88% observed a single time. What was sequenced was PBMCs or T cells enriched from blood (not recorded which). These receptors all come from a woman younger than 45 who had recovered from COVID-19.

V is TRBV18 and J is TRBJ2-7, with 8 bases aligning to TRBD1. The trim removed 4 bases at V and 4 bases at J, leaving 3 bases unmatched. Germline CDR1 is KGHSH and CDR2 is LQKENI. This CDR3 has 13 residues. CDR3 in amino acids: CASSRGTGYEQYF. In nucleotides, the CDR3 is TGTGCCAGCTCACGAGGGACAGGTTACGAGCAGTACTTC.

The chain links TRBV5-1 to TRBJ1-2; 7 bases map to TRBD1. Trimming removed 1 base from V and 7 bases from J; junction bases left unmatched: 10. The CDR3 is 15 residues long. The germline CDR1 and CDR2 sequences are SGHRS and YFSETQ. This CDR3 is CASSLNYRGSSGYTF. In nucleotides, the CDR3 is TGCGCCAGCAGCTTGAATTACAGGGGATCGAGTGGCTACACCTTC.

In nucleotides, the CDR3 is TGTGCCAGCAGCTCCGACAGGGAAAGCGACACCGGGGAGCTGTTTTTT. The encoded protein is CASSSDRESDTGELFF. The chain carries TRBV13 and TRBJ2-2, with TRBD1 matching over 7 bases. With V trimmed by 4 bases and J by 3 bases, 8 bases remained unmatched. CDR3 length equals 16 residues. The germline gives CDR1 PRHDT, CDR2 FYEKMQ (reference sequence).

This rearrangement joins TRBV6-4 to TRBJ2-2; D gene uncertain. Germline V gene lookup returns CDR1 MRHNA and CDR2 SNTAGT. The V gene lost 2 bases and the J gene lost 3 bases, with 13 bases spanning the gap. This CDR3 is built from 16 residues. CDR3 DNA: TGTGCCAGCAGTGACACACACCAACCTTACACCGGGGAGCTGTTTTTT. This encodes CASSDTHQPYTGELFF.

The chain recombines TRBV4-1 with TRBJ2-5, with D tentatively TRBD2 (5 bases). CDR1 is MGHRA and CDR2 is YSYEKL in the germline V gene. V was pared by 0 bases and J by 4 bases, with 12 bases between. This CDR3 is 15 amino acids long. For the CDR3, the DNA is TGCGCCAGCAGCCAAGAGGAAGCGGCTGGAGAGACCCAGTACTTC. This gives the protein CASSQEEAAGETQYF.

The V gene is TRBV5-6, the J gene TRBJ1-1; a possible D gene is TRBD1 (6 bases). The CDR3 totals 14 residues. The V gene lost 1 base and the J gene lost 10 bases, with 17 bases spanning the gap. The germline V gene has CDR1 SGHDT and CDR2 YYEEEE. In DNA form, the CDR3 reads TGTGCCAGCAGCTTGAGGACAGAGATGAACGGAGCTTTCTTT. Its protein product is CASSLRTEMNGAFF.

V and J are TRBV6-1 and TRBJ1-2; D is unresolved. CDR1 is MNHNS, CDR2 SASEGT, per germline. V lost 1 base and J 8 bases, leaving 20 bases between the germline ends. This CDR3 region has 16 residues. The CDR3 reads CASSEGVGRGLGGYTF. The CDR3 region has the DNA TGTGCCAGCAGTGAAGGCGTAGGGAGAGGCCTCGGGGGCTACACCTTC.

The J gene is TRBJ1-6, the V gene TRBV6-2 or TRBV6-3; D might be TRBD1 (6 bases). The CDR3 is 16 residues long. Trimming removed 0 bases at V and 6 bases at J, with 12 bases between. Per germline, CDR1 MNHEY and CDR2 SVGEGT. The chain's CDR3 is CASSYSTTGTNSPLHF. The CDR3 bases are TGTGCCAGCAGTTACTCGACGACAGGCACTAATTCACCCCTCCACTTT.

V and J are TRBV29-1 and TRBJ1-2; no reliable D call. V was trimmed by 4 bases and J by 4 bases, leaving 7 bases between them. The germline V gene encodes CDR1 SQVTM and CDR2 ANQGSEA. This CDR3 has 11 amino acids. CDR3 DNA sequence: TGCAGCGTTGCCAGGTCCTATGGCTACACCTTC. It yields the protein CSVARSYGYTF.

This clone was found once. The chain employs TRBV3-1 (or the pseudogene TRBV3-2) and TRBJ1-3, with D perhaps TRBD1 (6 bases). The germline gives CDR1 LGHDT, CDR2 YNNKEL (reference sequence). This CDR3 is 15 amino acids long. Between the trimmed V and J ends, which lost 5 bases and 4 bases, there was a span of 15 bases. CDR3 in amino acids: CASSSRGSGGNTIYF. Written as DNA, the CDR3 is TGTGCCAGCAGCTCCAGGGGTAGCGGGGGAAACACCATATATTTT.

The chain employs TRBV10-3 and TRBJ1-6; D gene uncertain. Trimming removed 6 bases from V and 10 bases from J, with 19 bases in between. Germline assignment: CDR1 ENHRY and CDR2 SYGVKD. The CDR3 consists of 15 residues. CDR3 in amino acids: CAIRNTQAAGSPLHF. The DNA of the CDR3 is TGTGCCATCAGAAACACCCAAGCGGCCGGGTCACCCCTCCACTTT.

The gene calls are TRBV14 and TRBJ2-1, with D perhaps matching TRBD2 (5 bases). The CDR3 spans 11 residues. The germline V gene has CDR1 SGHDN and CDR2 FVKESK. The V end lost 10 bases, the J end lost 12 bases, and 16 bases lay between the germline ends. The CDR3 spells CATSRGLRQFF. The CDR3 nucleotides are TGTGCCACCTCTAGAGGACTCCGGCAGTTCTTC. The full variable domain, rest sourced from reference TRBV14 and TRBJ2-1, is EAGVTQFPSHSVIEKGQTVTLRCDPISGHDNLYWYRRVMGKEIKFLLHFVKESKQDESGMPNNRFLAERTGGTYSTLKVQPAELEDSGVYFCATSRGLRQFFGPGTRLTVL.

This rearrangement joins TRBV11-2 to TRBJ2-7, with 10 bases matching TRBD2. Germline assignment: CDR1 SGHAT and CDR2 FQNNGV. The CDR3 totals 16 residues. The V gene end was trimmed by 5 bases and the J gene end by 2 bases; junction bases not matched to a gene: 9. The CDR3 region is CASSVSGTSATYEQYF. The CDR3 DNA reads as TGTGCCAGCAGCGTATCCGGGACTAGCGCTACCTACGAGCAGTACTTC.

The rearrangement uses TRBV19 and TRBJ2-5, with 7 nucleotides matching TRBD2. This CDR3 contains 15 residues. Unmatched junction bases numbered 10, after V lost 5 bases and J lost 4 bases. Germline CDR1 LNHDA, CDR2 SQIVND (reference sequence). For the CDR3, the DNA is TGTGCCAGTAGTCCGCTCTGGACGGGAGGAGAGACCCAGTACTTC. Residues: CASSPLWTGGETQYF.

The genes are TRBV4-1 and TRBJ2-3, with 10 bases matching TRBD2. There are 17 residues in the CDR3. V lost 0 bases to trimming and J lost 3 bases; unmatched junction nucleotides: 6. Germline V gene data show CDR1 as MGHRA and CDR2 as YSYEKL. CDR3 sequence: CASSQDQSSGRTDTQYF. The CDR3 bases are TGCGCCAGCAGCCAAGATCAATCTAGCGGGAGAACAGATACGCAGTATTTT.

The chain couples TRBV5-1 to TRBJ2-5; 7 bases are a match to TRBD1. V trimming: 4 bases; J trimming: 2 bases; junction bases outside the gene matches: 5. The CDR3 consists of 14 residues. CDR1 and CDR2 from the germline V gene are SGHRS and YFSETQ. CDR3 sequence: CASSPSGGQETQYF. The DNA for the CDR3 is TGCGCCAGCAGCCCGTCAGGGGGACAAGAGACCCAGTACTTC. Looking up the rest from reference TRBV5-1 and TRBJ2-5 gives the full variable domain: KAGVTQTPRYLIKTRGQQVTLSCSPISGHRSVSWYQQTPGQGLQFLFEYFSETQRNKGNFPGRFSGRQFSNSRSEMNVSTLELGDSALYLCASSPSGGQETQYFGPGTRLLVL.

The CDR3 region has the DNA TGTGCCAGCAGTGGCGACAGGGCAAGCTCTGGAAACACCATATATTTT. As protein: CASSGDRASSGNTIYF. The gene calls are TRBV2 and TRBJ1-3, with 7 bases fitting TRBD1. Germline V gene sequence: CDR1 SNHLY, CDR2 FYNNEI. The J segment lost 0 bases and the V segment lost 4 bases, leaving 6 bases of the junction unmatched. This CDR3 spans 16 amino acids. Full variable domain (remainder filled in from reference TRBV2 and TRBJ1-3): EPEVTQTPSHQVTQMGQEVILRCVPISNHLYFYWYRQILGQKVEFLVSFYNNEISEKSEIFDDQFSVERPDGSNFTLKIRSTKLEDSAMYFCASSGDRASSGNTIYFGEGSWLTVV.